This T cell receptor beta chain appears in the sequencing data of a study of T cell changes during pregnancy in multiple sclerosis. Clones were sequenced by immunoSEQ multiplex PCR, and TCRdb holds only the in-frame ones, with some missing. The sample carries tens of thousands of clones, roughly 89% recorded once. In its sample, this clone was seen a few times. The source of this sequence is a female donor with multiple sclerosis, enrolled in a pregnancy study. Here the sequenced sample was CD4+ T cells from peripheral blood mononuclear cells, taken in the first trimester of pregnancy.

The CDR3 region has the DNA TGTGCCAGCAGTCTCAGTAACTACGAGCAGTACTTC. Residues: CASSLSNYEQYF. The J gene is TRBJ2-7, the V gene TRBV28; D remains unclear. Per the germline V gene, CDR1 is MDHEN and CDR2 is SYDVKM. V lost 5 bases to trimming and J lost 3 bases, with 8 bases between them. This CDR3 contains 12 residues.